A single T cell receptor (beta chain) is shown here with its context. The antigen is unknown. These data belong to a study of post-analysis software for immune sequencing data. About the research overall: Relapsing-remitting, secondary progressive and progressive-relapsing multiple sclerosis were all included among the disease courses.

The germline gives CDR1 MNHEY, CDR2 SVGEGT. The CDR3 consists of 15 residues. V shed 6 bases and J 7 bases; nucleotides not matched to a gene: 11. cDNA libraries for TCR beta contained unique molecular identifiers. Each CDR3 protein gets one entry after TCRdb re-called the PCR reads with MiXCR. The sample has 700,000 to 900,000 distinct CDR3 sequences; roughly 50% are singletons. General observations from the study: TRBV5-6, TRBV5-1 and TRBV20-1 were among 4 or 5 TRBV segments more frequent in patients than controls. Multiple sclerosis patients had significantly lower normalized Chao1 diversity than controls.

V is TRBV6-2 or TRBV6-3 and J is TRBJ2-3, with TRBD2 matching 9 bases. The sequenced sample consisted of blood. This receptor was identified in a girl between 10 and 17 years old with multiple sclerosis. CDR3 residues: CASSQGLAPQHTQYF. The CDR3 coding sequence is TGTGCCAGCAGCCAGGGACTAGCTCCCCAACATACGCAGTATTTT.